These 6 T cell receptor beta chains came from one sample sequenced in a study of T-cell memory formation after mild COVID-19. TCRdb re-derived calls from the 5' RACE reads in MiXCR, one entry per CDR3 protein. Among 450,000 or so distinct CDR3 sequences listed, roughly 20% were seen once. Sequenced material: PBMCs or a T cell subset sorted from them (not recorded which). These receptors all stem from an adult woman who had mild COVID-19 (a few samples of this study predate the infection). Cell type and time point are not known.

V is TRBV12-3 or TRBV12-4 and J is TRBJ1-2; D gene ambiguous. V lost 6 bases to trimming and J lost 0 bases, with 8 bases between them. The CDR3 is 13 residues long. As DNA, the CDR3 is TGTGCCAGCAGCCCCTTGACTAACTATGGCTACACCTTC. It codes for CASSPLTNYGYTF.

The V gene is TRBV20-1, the J gene TRBJ2-4, with TRBD2 matching over 10 bases. With 5 bases clipped from V and 1 base from J, the junction kept 11 bases outside the gene matches. Germline CDR1 DFQATT, CDR2 SNEGSKA (reference sequence). This CDR3 spans 17 amino acids. This chain's CDR3 is CSAGLAGALNAKNIQYF. The CDR3 DNA follows: TGCAGTGCTGGCCTAGCGGGGGCCCTAAATGCCAAAAACATTCAGTACTTC.

The chain uses TRBV5-4 and TRBJ2-3; D is undetermined. Germline assignment: CDR1 SGHNT and CDR2 YYREEE (reference sequence). This CDR3 has 15 amino acids. V was shortened by 0 bases and J by 0 bases, with 8 bases between the two germline ends. The CDR3 DNA reads as TGTGCCAGCAGCTTGGGGCGAGGCAGCACAGATACGCAGTATTTT. Protein sequence: CASSLGRGSTDTQYF.

This clonotype was seen many times. The V call is TRBV20-1, the J call TRBJ2-5; 8 bases align to TRBD2. The CDR3 spans 16 residues. Germline V gene sequence: CDR1 DFQATT, CDR2 SNEGSKA (reference sequence). With 3 bases clipped from V and 2 bases from J, the junction kept 11 bases outside the gene matches. CDR3 sequence: CSASGGTSLLQETQYF. CDR3 DNA: TGCAGTGCTAGTGGTGGGACTAGTCTATTACAAGAGACCCAGTACTTC.

This clonotype was observed a few times. The gene calls are TRBV6-5 and TRBJ2-3; possibly TRBD2 for D (5 bases). Germline CDR1 MNHEY, CDR2 SVGAGI. The CDR3 totals 14 residues. The V and J ends lost 0 bases and 5 bases respectively, with 9 bases between them. For the CDR3, the DNA is TGTGCCAGCAGTTACTCGACGAGGGTAGATACGCAGTATTTT. It codes for CASSYSTRVDTQYF.

The chain couples TRBV7-9 to TRBJ1-1; D unresolved. Trimming removed 5 bases from V and 0 bases from J, with 7 bases in between. CDR1 is SEHNR and CDR2 is FQNEAQ in the germline V gene (reference sequence). The CDR3 is made up of 13 amino acids. CDR3 loop: CASSPIMNTEAFF. CDR3 bases: TGTGCCAGCAGCCCCATCATGAACACTGAAGCTTTCTTT.